The 4 T cell receptor gamma chains presented below share a single source sample, sequenced in a study of γδ T cells in repeated Plasmodium falciparum infection (dated by TCRdb to the early 2020s). The protocol used for the library was multiplex PCR. The sequencer listed for this sample is Illumina MiSeq. The public reads were reprocessed by TCRdb using CATT, and rows of matching DNA were later combined. The sample table contains around 5,000 gamma-chain clones; only one count was recorded for around 3.7% of them. 25% to 35% of the sample belongs to the ten largest clones. For bulk TCR repertoire analysis, Vgamma9/Vdelta2+ and Vdelta2-negative gammadelta T cell populations were isolated by flow sorting from peripheral blood mononuclear cells. The specimen was gamma-delta T cells from blood. The receptors were gathered from a pool of human donors (malaria-infected and uninfected, not separated).

Comment on this clone: TCRdb assigns this DNA the protein of a much larger clone, which departs from its translation at residue 8; this likely reflects a read error, and the protein shown comes from translating the DNA. The chain joins TRGV9 to TRGJ1 or TRGJ2. TCRdb records no J gene; here it was assigned by comparing the DNA to germline. This CDR3 comprises 13 residues. The V gene's germline CDR1 is GITISATS and CDR2 ISYDGTV (reference sequence). Trimming removed 0 bases from V and 9 bases from J; junction bases left unmatched: 8. The CDR3 sequence is CALWEVHRSKKLF. The CDR3 region has the DNA TGTGCCTTGTGGGAGGTGCACCGTAGTAAGAAACTCTTT.

The sample holds a few counts of this clone. This is likely an artifact of a read error, given a far larger clone one base away. Other DNA sequences within the sample encode an identical CDR3. This chain uses TRGV9 with TRGJP. As TCRdb names no J gene, one was assigned here on the basis of a DNA match to germline. The CDR3 covers 16 residues. Germline assignment: CDR1 GITISATS and CDR2 ISYDGTV (reference sequence). As DNA, the CDR3 is TGTGCCTTGTGGGAGGGCTTAGAGCTGGGCAAAAAAATCAAGGTATTT. The encoded protein is CALWEGLELGKKIKVF.

The chain recombines TRGV4 with TRGJ1 or TRGJ2. Germline assignment: CDR1 EGSTGY and CDR2 YDSYTSSV. This CDR3 is 13 amino acids long. The CDR3 DNA sequence: TGTGCGGGGGTGCCACCTGGGAAATATAAGAAACTCTTT. Translating it yields CAGVPPGKYKKLF.

On this clone: This DNA's translation differs at residue 10 from TCRdb's protein, which comes from a much larger clone; a read error is likely, and the protein shown is translated from the DNA. The chain has TRGV3 and TRGJ1 or TRGJ2. TCRdb offers no J gene call, so here the DNA was matched to germline to obtain one. The V and J ends lost 0 bases and 0 bases, in that order; junction bases with no gene match: 26. CDR1 VTNTFY and CDR2 YDVSTARD come from the germline V gene (reference sequence). The CDR3 is 22 amino acids. DNA for the CDR3: TGTGCCACCTGGGACAGGCGTTTAGTAAAGACGCCCACCATATCGAATTATTATAAGAAACTCTTT. It is translated as CATWDRRLVKTPTISNYYKKLF.